Presented here are 8 T cell receptor beta chains from one specimen sequenced in a study of T cell repertoires in cytomegalovirus infection. Via MiXCR, TCRdb re-called the reads, giving one row per CDR3 protein. The table has 100,000 to 150,000 distinct CDR3 sequences, less than 9.5% seen once. The sample taken for sequencing was PBMCs. Receptors originate from a human donor in good health (CMV status not recorded). Some clones in this sample may be carry-over from other donors' samples.

This clonotype was found many times. The chain is built from TRBV2 and TRBJ1-3; D is possibly TRBD1 (6 bases). Germline CDR1 is SNHLY and CDR2 is FYNNEI. CDR3 size: 15 residues. Trimming left V 4 bases short and J 4 bases short, with 14 bases between. This CDR3 is CASSAAGGRGNTIYF. Here the CDR3 DNA reads TGTGCCAGCAGTGCGGCGGGGGGGCGAGGAAACACCATATATTTT.

A few counts support this clonotype. The CDR3 DNA reads as TGCAGTGCTAGACACCTTAGCACAGATACGCAGTATTTT. This sequence encodes CSARHLSTDTQYF. The genes are TRBV20-1 and TRBJ2-3; D ambiguous. Germline V gives CDR1 DFQATT, CDR2 SNEGSKA (reference sequence). The CDR3 runs to 13 residues. Trimming removed 2 bases at V and 0 bases at J, with 6 bases between.

In its sample, this clonotype was seen many times. The chain recombines TRBV12-3 or TRBV12-4 with TRBJ1-5; D not resolved. V was cut by 6 bases and J by 5 bases, with 17 bases left in between. This CDR3 region has 15 residues. The CDR3 spells CASSSDEVLDQPQHF. Written as DNA, the CDR3 is TGTGCCAGCAGCTCTGACGAAGTTTTGGATCAGCCCCAGCATTTT.

This clonotype was found a few times. The chain joins TRBV19 to TRBJ2-7; TRBD1 matches at 11 bases. The CDR3 length is 16 residues. J lost 3 bases, V lost 7 bases, and 11 bases had no gene match. The germline V gene encodes CDR1 LNHDA and CDR2 SQIVND (reference sequence). The CDR3 DNA reads TGTGCCAGTACCCCGAATACCGGGACAGGGGGCTACGAGCAGTACTTC. Encoded protein: CASTPNTGTGGYEQYF.

In this sample, this clonotype turned up many times. The chain is built from TRBV7-3 and TRBJ2-7; D gene uncertain. The V and J ends lost 6 bases and 3 bases respectively, with 12 bases between them. The CDR3 contains 13 residues. Per the germline V gene, CDR1 is SGHTA and CDR2 is FQGTGA. The CDR3 here is CASSAGRHYEQYF. The CDR3 nucleotides read TGTGCCAGCAGTGCTGGACGGCACTACGAGCAGTACTTC.

This clonotype was seen a handful of times. The V gene is TRBV2, the J gene TRBJ2-7; maybe TRBD1 (5 bases). V dropped 2 bases and J dropped 3 bases, with 11 bases sitting between them. The CDR3 totals 14 residues. Germline values: CDR1 SNHLY, CDR2 FYNNEI. CDR3 in amino acids: CASSERGPGYEQYF. In nucleotides, the CDR3 is TGTGCCAGCAGTGAAAGGGGCCCGGGCTACGAGCAGTACTTC.

This clonotype was picked up many times. The chain is built from TRBV5-1 and TRBJ1-6; 7 nucleotides align to TRBD1. V shed 3 bases and J 6 bases; nucleotides not matched to a gene: 3. The CDR3 is made up of 14 amino acids. Germline lookup yields CDR1 SGHRS and CDR2 YFSETQ. The CDR3 loop reads CASSSGTVNSPLHF. The CDR3 DNA reads as TGCGCCAGCAGCTCCGGGACAGTTAATTCACCCCTCCACTTT.

Many counts were recorded for this clonotype. V usage is TRBV7-2 and J usage is TRBJ2-5; D remains ambiguous. V dropped 1 base and J dropped 8 bases, with 8 bases sitting between them. The germline V gene encodes CDR1 SGHTA and CDR2 FQGNSA. This CDR3 is built from 12 residues. The CDR3 loop is CASSLGPRTQYF. In nucleotides, the CDR3 is TGTGCCAGCAGCTTAGGACCGAGAACCCAGTACTTC.